This T cell receptor beta chain was sequenced during a study of blood T cell repertoires in COVID-19 (dated by TCRdb to the early 2020s). Study-level background: Samples from collaborators originated in the United States, Italy and Spain and spanned both the acute and convalescent phases of COVID-19. The prospective study material was composed of cDNA or gDNA derived from T cells, B-cell-depleted T cells, or PBMCs. Where available, HLA class I and class II types were obtained from metadata supplied by the sample provider rather than from assay-based typing. Samples came from the ongoing ImmuneRACE study (first 160 participants) plus 1,254 subjects from 6 global collaborators. Deeply sampled blood TCRbeta repertoires from subjects exposed to, actively infected with, or recovered from COVID-19 were included in the dataset. The repertoires were released in a freely available public database intended as a resource for research on the immune response to SARS-CoV-2. A de-identified subject ID, COVID-19 status, age in years and sex were almost always included in the sample metadata.

Enrolling through a virtual design, the prospective study's participants ranged in age from roughly 18 to 89 years and lived across 24 United States geographic areas. In the prospective study, cohorts were assigned on the basis of participant-reported clinical history obtained from a screening survey and a study questionnaire. Mobile phlebotomists in the prospective study collected whole blood, serum and a nasopharyngeal or oropharyngeal swab from every participant. Prospective study participants could optionally give additional blood draws and questionnaires over an approximately two-month period. Prospective study blood samples were shipped either frozen or at room temperature before DNA extraction. TCRbeta CDR3 regions were amplified from genomic DNA using the immunoSEQ Assay, a bias-controlled multiplex PCR. Processing in the source paper ran as follows. The number of nucleated cells in each sample was estimated from the amplification of reference gene primers within the assay. Sequence reads were collapsed and filtered to measure the absolute abundance of every unique TCRbeta CDR3 rearrangement. For each sample, productive Simpson clonality was calculated as the square root of Simpson's diversity index over productive rearrangements. TCRdb took this table from immuneACCESS and kept in-frame rearrangements with V and J called. Such tables lack part of the clones; where checked against another copy, unresolved V genes explain under half of the gap, and the rest is unexplained. V, J and clone size are taken as reported in that table, and D and trimming were inferred from the DNA itself. This sample has some 380,000 clones in its table, and 88% of those were observed once. Jointly, the top ten make up 2% to 2.5% of the sample.

To note about this clone: Its binding antigen is unknown. The input lacks base qualities; no much larger clone sits a single base away.

What the study reported, not specific to this receptor: The quantity of clinical and demographic metadata differed by source and by participant and was supplied without curation.

The CDR1 and CDR2 encoded by the germline V gene are SQVTM and ANQGSEA. V and J are truncated by 5 bases and 5 bases respectively, leaving an intervening sequence of 21 bases. The CDR3 numbers 15 residues from cysteine through phenylalanine. Only the CDR3 part of the read is kept: 45 bases, read in frame from the first base. The receptor's source is a middle-aged woman with acute COVID-19. The sequenced material came from PBMCs or T cells enriched from blood (not recorded which). The receptor chain draws on TRBV29-1 and TRBJ2-5, with TRBD2 as a weak D call on 6 bases. The CDR3 region has the sequence CSVLTKRLDLETQYF. The nucleotide sequence reads as follows: TGCAGCGTTCTGACAAAGAGACTAGACCTTGAGACCCAGTACTTC.